The 5 T cell receptor beta chains presented below share a single source sample, sequenced in a study of shared T cell receptors in the human thymus. Generated by immunoSEQ multiplex PCR, the TCRdb table keeps only in-frame clones and is missing some. The table records approximately 580,000 clones, 75% to 85% of them present only once. This sample also belongs to another study, concerning human thymus T cells.

Sequenced sample: thymocytes. These receptors were collected from a boy less than two years old with a congenital heart defect.

The chain has TRBV21-1 and TRBJ2-7; TRBD2, the D gene given by the table, was not confirmed from the DNA. TRBV21-1 is deemed a pseudogene. The CDR3 sequence is 16 residues long. The CDR3 loop is CASTPCRRGRSYEQYF. CDR3 bases: TGTGCCAGCACCCCCTGTCGGCGAGGCCGCTCCTACGAGCAGTACTTC.

The chain links TRBV6-5 to TRBJ2-7, with TRBD1 matching 8 bases. Germline CDR1 reads MNHEY; CDR2 reads SVGAGI. J gave up 4 bases and V 4 bases, and 3 bases lay outside the gene matches. The CDR3 length is 13 residues. CDR3 sequence reads: CASSWYRGYEQYF. The DNA of the CDR3 is TGTGCCAGCAGTTGGTACAGGGGGTACGAGCAGTACTTC.

The chain employs TRBV7-2 and TRBJ2-7, with TRBD1 as a possible D gene (7 bases). V lost 1 base to trimming and J lost 2 bases, with 18 bases between them. Germline values: CDR1 SGHTA, CDR2 FQGNSA. The CDR3 runs 17 residues. CDR3 amino acids: CASSLGCGTVFPYEQYF. The CDR3 nucleotides read TGTGCCAGCAGCTTAGGTTGCGGGACAGTTTTCCCCTACGAGCAGTACTTC.

The sample holds one count of this clone. V gene TRBV5-1 combines with J gene TRBJ1-2, with a possible D match to TRBD1 (6 bases). The CDR3 is 14 residues long. The V end lost 3 bases, the J end lost 4 bases, and 13 bases lay between the germline ends. Germline V CDR1 and CDR2: SGHRS, YFSETQ. CDR3: CASSSVGGVYGYTF. CDR3 DNA sequence: TGCGCCAGCAGCTCCGTTGGGGGCGTCTATGGCTACACCTTC.

The chain links TRBV4-1 to TRBJ2-1; tentative D call: TRBD2 (5 bases). CDR3 length: 16 residues. Germline assignment: CDR1 MGHRA and CDR2 YSYEKL. The V end lost 0 bases, the J end lost 4 bases, and 13 bases lay between the germline ends. In DNA, the CDR3 is TGCGCCAGCAGCCAAGATCCCGCTAGCCGATACAATGAGCAGTTCTTC. This translates into CASSQDPASRYNEQFF.